This T cell receptor (beta chain) was recorded in a study of T cell responses to AZD1222 COVID-19 vaccine. Across the study: Analyses pooled second doses at about 4 or about 12 weeks. Points from the study as a whole: Vaccine-associated CD4 TCRs ranged over spike, dominating at 160-218 and 743-854. Without day 14 samples, only post-peak T cell repertoires were studied.

The data were produced by immunoSEQ multiplex PCR, yet TCRdb's version contains in-frame clones alone and is incomplete. The data show around 130,000 clones, approximately 86% seen once. The CDR3 extends over 13 amino acids. Germline values: CDR1 MNHEY, CDR2 SMNVEV (reference sequence). With 6 bases removed from V and 5 bases from J, the gap between germline ends came to 13 bases. On this clone: What it binds is unknown.

This chain connects TRBV27 to TRBJ1-1; a possible D gene is TRBD1 (5 bases). The sequences come from peripheral blood, collected on day 0 of AZD1222 vaccination. This clonotype was sampled from an adult in good health. The CDR3 DNA is TGTGCCAGCAGGGGGACTCCCGGAACTGAAGCTTTCTTT. It yields the protein CASRGTPGTEAFF.